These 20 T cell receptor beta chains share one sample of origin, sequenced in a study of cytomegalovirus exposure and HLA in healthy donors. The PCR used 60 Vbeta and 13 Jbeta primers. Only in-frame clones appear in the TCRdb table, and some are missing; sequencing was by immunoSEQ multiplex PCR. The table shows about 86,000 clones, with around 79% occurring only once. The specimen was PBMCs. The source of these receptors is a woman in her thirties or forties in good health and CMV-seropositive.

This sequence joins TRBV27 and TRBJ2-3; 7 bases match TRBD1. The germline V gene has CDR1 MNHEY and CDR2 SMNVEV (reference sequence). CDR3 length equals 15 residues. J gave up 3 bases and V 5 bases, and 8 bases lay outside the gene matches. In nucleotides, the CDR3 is TGTGCCAGCAGTCCCTTCGACAGGGTTACAGATACGCAGTATTTT. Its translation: CASSPFDRVTDTQYF.

CDR3 amino acids: CASSQAHGGTRSYNEQFF. For the CDR3, the DNA is TGCGCCAGCAGCCAAGCCCATGGAGGGACTAGATCCTACAATGAGCAGTTCTTC. This chain links TRBV4-1 with TRBJ2-1, with 8 bases fitting TRBD2. The CDR3 has 18 residues. CDR1 and CDR2 from the germline V gene are MGHRA and YSYEKL. The V segment lost 1 base and the J segment 1 base; nucleotides outside the gene matches: 9.

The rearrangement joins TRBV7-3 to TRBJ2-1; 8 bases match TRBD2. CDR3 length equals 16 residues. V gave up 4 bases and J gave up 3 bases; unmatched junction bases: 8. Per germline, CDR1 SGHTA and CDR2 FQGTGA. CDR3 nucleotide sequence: TGTGCCAGCAGCTCCTCTGGCGGGGGGAACTACAATGAGCAGTTCTTC. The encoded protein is CASSSSGGGNYNEQFF.

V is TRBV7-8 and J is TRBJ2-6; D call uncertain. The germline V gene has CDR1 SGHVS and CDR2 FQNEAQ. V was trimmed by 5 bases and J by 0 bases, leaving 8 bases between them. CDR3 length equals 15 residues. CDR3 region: CASSRSGSGANVLTF. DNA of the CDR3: TGTGCCAGCAGCCGTAGTGGCTCTGGGGCCAACGTCCTGACTTTC.

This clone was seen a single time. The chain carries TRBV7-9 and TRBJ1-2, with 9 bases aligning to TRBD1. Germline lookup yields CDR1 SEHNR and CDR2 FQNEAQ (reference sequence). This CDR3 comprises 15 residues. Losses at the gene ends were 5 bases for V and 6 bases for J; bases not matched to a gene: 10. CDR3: CASSLQGATTDGYTF. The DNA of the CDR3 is TGTGCCAGCAGCCTACAGGGGGCCACTACGGATGGCTACACCTTC.

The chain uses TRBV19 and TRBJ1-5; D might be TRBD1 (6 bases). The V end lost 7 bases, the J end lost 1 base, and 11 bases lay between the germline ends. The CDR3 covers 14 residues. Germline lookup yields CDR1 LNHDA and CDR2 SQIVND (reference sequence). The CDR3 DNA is TGTGCCAGTAACACAGGGTTCAGCAATCAGCCCCAGCATTTT. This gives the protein CASNTGFSNQPQHF.

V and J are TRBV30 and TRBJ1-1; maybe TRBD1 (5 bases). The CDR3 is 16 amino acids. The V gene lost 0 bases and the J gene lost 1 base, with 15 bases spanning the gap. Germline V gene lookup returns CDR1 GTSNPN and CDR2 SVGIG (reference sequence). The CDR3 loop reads CAWSVIPGRANTEAFF. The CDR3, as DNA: TGTGCCTGGAGTGTAATTCCTGGCAGGGCGAACACTGAAGCTTTCTTT.

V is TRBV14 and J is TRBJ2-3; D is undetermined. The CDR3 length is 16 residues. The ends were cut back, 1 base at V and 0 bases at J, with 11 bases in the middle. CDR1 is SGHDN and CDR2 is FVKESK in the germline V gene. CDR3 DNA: TGTGCCAGCAGCCAAGGAGCCCACTTTAGCACAGATACGCAGTATTTT. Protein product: CASSQGAHFSTDTQYF.

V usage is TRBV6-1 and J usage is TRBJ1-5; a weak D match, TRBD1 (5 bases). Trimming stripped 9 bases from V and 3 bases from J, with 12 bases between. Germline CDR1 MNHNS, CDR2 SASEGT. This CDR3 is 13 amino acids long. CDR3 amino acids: CASNRQYNQPQHF. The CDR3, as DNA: TGTGCCAGTAATAGACAGTACAATCAGCCCCAGCATTTT.

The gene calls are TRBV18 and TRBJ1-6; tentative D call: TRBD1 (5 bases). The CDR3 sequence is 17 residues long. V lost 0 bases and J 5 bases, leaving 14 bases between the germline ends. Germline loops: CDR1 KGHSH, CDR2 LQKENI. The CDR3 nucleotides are TGTGCCAGCTCACCACCGATCCAGGGAAGGGATAATTCACCCCTCCACTTT. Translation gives CASSPPIQGRDNSPLHF.

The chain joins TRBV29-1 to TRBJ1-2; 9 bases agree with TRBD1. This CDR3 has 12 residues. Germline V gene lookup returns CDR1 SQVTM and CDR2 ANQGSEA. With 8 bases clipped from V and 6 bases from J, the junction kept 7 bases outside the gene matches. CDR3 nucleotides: TGCAGCTCCGCCGACAGGGGGGATGGCTACACCTTC. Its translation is CSSADRGDGYTF.

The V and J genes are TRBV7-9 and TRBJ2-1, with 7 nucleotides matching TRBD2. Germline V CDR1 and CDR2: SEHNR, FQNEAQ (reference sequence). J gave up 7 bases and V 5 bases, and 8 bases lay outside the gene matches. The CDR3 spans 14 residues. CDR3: CASSEASGRNEQFF. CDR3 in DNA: TGTGCCAGCAGCGAAGCTAGCGGTAGAAATGAGCAGTTCTTC.

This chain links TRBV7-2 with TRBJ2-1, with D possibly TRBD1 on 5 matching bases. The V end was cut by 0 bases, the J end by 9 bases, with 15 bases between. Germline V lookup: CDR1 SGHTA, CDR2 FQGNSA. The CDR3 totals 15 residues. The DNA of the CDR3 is TGTGCCAGCAGCTTAGCGCGTCAAGGGGCCAGTGAGCAGTTCTTC. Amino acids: CASSLARQGASEQFF.

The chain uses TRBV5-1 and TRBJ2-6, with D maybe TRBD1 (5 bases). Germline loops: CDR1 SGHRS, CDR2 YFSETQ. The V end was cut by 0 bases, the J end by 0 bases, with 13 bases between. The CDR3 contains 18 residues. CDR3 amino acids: CASSLVPGQSSGANVLTF. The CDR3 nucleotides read TGCGCCAGCAGCTTGGTTCCAGGGCAGAGCTCTGGGGCCAACGTCCTGACTTTC.

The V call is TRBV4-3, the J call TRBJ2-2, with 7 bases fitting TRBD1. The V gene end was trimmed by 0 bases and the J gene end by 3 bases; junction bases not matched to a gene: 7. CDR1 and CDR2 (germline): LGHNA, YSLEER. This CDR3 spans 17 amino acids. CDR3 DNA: TGCGCCAGCAGCCAAGATTCGACAGGGTGGGACACCGGGGAGCTGTTTTTT. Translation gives CASSQDSTGWDTGELFF.

CDR3 sequence (DNA): TGTGCCAGCAGTTATCTCGGGGAGCTGTTTTTT. It translates to CASSYLGELFF. The J gene is TRBJ2-2, the V gene TRBV6-5; no clear D. This CDR3 is 11 amino acids long. The V end lost 3 bases, the J end lost 7 bases, and 3 bases lay between the germline ends. CDR1 is MNHEY and CDR2 is SVGAGI in the germline V gene.

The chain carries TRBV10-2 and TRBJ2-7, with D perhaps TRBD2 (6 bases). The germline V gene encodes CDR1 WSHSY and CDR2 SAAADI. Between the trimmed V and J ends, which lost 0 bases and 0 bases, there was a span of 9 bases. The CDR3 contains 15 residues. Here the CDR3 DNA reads TGCGCCAGCAGTGAGTCCGGGACTGTCTCCTACGAGCAGTACTTC. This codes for CASSESGTVSYEQYF.

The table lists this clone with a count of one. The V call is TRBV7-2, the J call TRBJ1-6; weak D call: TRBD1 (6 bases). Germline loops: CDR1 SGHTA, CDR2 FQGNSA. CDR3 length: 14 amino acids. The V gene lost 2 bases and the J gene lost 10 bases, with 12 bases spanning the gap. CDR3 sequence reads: CASSLLRGDSPLHF. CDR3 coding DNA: TGTGCCAGCAGCTTACTCAGGGGAGACTCACCCCTCCACTTT.

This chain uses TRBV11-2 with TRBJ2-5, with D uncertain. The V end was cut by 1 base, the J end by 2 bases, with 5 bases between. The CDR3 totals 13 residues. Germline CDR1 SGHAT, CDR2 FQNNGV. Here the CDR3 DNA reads TGTGCCAGCAGCTTAGTCAGGCAAGAGACCCAGTACTTC. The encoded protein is CASSLVRQETQYF.

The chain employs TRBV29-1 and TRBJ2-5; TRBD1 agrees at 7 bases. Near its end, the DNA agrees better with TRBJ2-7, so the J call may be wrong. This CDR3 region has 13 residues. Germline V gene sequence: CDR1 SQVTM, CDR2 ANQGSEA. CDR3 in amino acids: CSVWDSLGYEQYF. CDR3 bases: TGCAGCGTTTGGGACAGTTTAGGTTACGAGCAGTACTTC.